These T cell receptor beta chains were read from a single sample in a study of blood T cell repertoires in COVID-19. Data came from immunoSEQ multiplex PCR; TCRdb stores just in-frame clones and leaves some out. Found here are 300,000 to 450,000 clones, approximately 84% of them singletons; the top ten hold more than 0.9%. Sequenced sample: PBMCs or T cells enriched from blood (not recorded which). The receptors shown here come from a woman aged 25 to 39 who had recovered from COVID-19. Each CDR3 is given with its conserved first and last residue. The D gene is left open where the match is weak. Clone size is stated in some rows and not others, as once, few, many or a class when expanded.

d_call: TRBD1; clone_size: -; j_call: TRBJ1-5; v_call: TRBV5-4; cdr3_nt: TGTGCCAGCAGCCCACGAATGACGTCGACAGGGGAAAGCAATCAGCCCCAGCATTTT; cdr3_aa: CASSPRMTSTGESNQPQHF
d_call: TRBD1; clone_size: -; j_call: TRBJ1-5; v_call: TRBV19; cdr3_nt: TGTGCCAGTACGGAAACCGGGACAGTGGTTTATCAGCCCCAGCATTTT; cdr3_aa: CASTETGTVVYQPQHF
d_call: -; clone_size: once; j_call: TRBJ1-3; v_call: TRBV10-3; cdr3_nt: TGTGCCATCCCCTGTGGCGTGCGGACTACCTCTGGAAACACCATATATTTT; cdr3_aa: CAIPCGVRTTSGNTIYF
d_call: TRBD2; clone_size: -; j_call: TRBJ2-1; v_call: TRBV5-1; cdr3_nt: TGCGCCAGCAGACCTGGGGTAGCGGGGGGGTACTCCTACAATGAGCAGTTCTTC; cdr3_aa: CASRPGVAGGYSYNEQFF
d_call: TRBD1; clone_size: once; j_call: TRBJ1-2; v_call: TRBV28; cdr3_nt: TGTGCCAGCAGTTTAGGGACAGGGGGAGTCTATGGCTACACCTTC; cdr3_aa: CASSLGTGGVYGYTF
d_call: -; clone_size: -; j_call: TRBJ2-5; v_call: TRBV5-6; cdr3_nt: TGTGCCAGCAGCTTGGTCGGGAACCAAGAGACCCAGTACTTC; cdr3_aa: CASSLVGNQETQYF
d_call: -; clone_size: -; j_call: TRBJ1-5; v_call: TRBV24-1; cdr3_nt: TGTGCCACCAGTGACCCATCCTATAGCAATCAGCCCCAGCATTTT; cdr3_aa: CATSDPSYSNQPQHF
d_call: TRBD1; clone_size: -; j_call: TRBJ2-2; v_call: TRBV4-2; cdr3_nt: TGTGCCAGCAGCCAAGGACAGGGGGGCACCGGGGAGCTGTTTTTT; cdr3_aa: CASSQGQGGTGELFF
d_call: -; clone_size: -; j_call: TRBJ1-4; v_call: TRBV19; cdr3_nt: TGTGCCAGTAGTACCTCCGGGACGCGGGGAGAAAAACTGTTTTTT; cdr3_aa: CASSTSGTRGEKLFF
d_call: TRBD2; clone_size: -; j_call: TRBJ2-5; v_call: TRBV18; cdr3_nt: TGTGCCAGCTCACCACTGGGAGGGACGGGACAAGAGACCCAGTACTTC; cdr3_aa: CASSPLGGTGQETQYF
d_call: TRBD1; clone_size: -; j_call: TRBJ1-2; v_call: TRBV7-2; cdr3_nt: TGTGCCAGCAGCACAGGGACAGGGGTTGAACACACCTTC; cdr3_aa: CASSTGTGVEHTF
d_call: -; clone_size: -; j_call: TRBJ2-7; v_call: TRBV14; cdr3_nt: TGTGCCAGCAGCCAAAGGCCGTGGCGGGGCTACGAGCAGTACTTC; cdr3_aa: CASSQRPWRGYEQYF
d_call: TRBD2; clone_size: -; j_call: TRBJ2-7; v_call: TRBV9; cdr3_nt: TGTGCCAGCAGTAGTGACGGGGGGTACGAGCAGTACTTC; cdr3_aa: CASSSDGGYEQYF
d_call: TRBD1; clone_size: -; j_call: TRBJ2-5; v_call: TRBV5-4; cdr3_nt: TGTGCCAGCCAACCTCGGACAGGGAGACAAGAGACCCAGTACTTC; cdr3_aa: CASQPRTGRQETQYF